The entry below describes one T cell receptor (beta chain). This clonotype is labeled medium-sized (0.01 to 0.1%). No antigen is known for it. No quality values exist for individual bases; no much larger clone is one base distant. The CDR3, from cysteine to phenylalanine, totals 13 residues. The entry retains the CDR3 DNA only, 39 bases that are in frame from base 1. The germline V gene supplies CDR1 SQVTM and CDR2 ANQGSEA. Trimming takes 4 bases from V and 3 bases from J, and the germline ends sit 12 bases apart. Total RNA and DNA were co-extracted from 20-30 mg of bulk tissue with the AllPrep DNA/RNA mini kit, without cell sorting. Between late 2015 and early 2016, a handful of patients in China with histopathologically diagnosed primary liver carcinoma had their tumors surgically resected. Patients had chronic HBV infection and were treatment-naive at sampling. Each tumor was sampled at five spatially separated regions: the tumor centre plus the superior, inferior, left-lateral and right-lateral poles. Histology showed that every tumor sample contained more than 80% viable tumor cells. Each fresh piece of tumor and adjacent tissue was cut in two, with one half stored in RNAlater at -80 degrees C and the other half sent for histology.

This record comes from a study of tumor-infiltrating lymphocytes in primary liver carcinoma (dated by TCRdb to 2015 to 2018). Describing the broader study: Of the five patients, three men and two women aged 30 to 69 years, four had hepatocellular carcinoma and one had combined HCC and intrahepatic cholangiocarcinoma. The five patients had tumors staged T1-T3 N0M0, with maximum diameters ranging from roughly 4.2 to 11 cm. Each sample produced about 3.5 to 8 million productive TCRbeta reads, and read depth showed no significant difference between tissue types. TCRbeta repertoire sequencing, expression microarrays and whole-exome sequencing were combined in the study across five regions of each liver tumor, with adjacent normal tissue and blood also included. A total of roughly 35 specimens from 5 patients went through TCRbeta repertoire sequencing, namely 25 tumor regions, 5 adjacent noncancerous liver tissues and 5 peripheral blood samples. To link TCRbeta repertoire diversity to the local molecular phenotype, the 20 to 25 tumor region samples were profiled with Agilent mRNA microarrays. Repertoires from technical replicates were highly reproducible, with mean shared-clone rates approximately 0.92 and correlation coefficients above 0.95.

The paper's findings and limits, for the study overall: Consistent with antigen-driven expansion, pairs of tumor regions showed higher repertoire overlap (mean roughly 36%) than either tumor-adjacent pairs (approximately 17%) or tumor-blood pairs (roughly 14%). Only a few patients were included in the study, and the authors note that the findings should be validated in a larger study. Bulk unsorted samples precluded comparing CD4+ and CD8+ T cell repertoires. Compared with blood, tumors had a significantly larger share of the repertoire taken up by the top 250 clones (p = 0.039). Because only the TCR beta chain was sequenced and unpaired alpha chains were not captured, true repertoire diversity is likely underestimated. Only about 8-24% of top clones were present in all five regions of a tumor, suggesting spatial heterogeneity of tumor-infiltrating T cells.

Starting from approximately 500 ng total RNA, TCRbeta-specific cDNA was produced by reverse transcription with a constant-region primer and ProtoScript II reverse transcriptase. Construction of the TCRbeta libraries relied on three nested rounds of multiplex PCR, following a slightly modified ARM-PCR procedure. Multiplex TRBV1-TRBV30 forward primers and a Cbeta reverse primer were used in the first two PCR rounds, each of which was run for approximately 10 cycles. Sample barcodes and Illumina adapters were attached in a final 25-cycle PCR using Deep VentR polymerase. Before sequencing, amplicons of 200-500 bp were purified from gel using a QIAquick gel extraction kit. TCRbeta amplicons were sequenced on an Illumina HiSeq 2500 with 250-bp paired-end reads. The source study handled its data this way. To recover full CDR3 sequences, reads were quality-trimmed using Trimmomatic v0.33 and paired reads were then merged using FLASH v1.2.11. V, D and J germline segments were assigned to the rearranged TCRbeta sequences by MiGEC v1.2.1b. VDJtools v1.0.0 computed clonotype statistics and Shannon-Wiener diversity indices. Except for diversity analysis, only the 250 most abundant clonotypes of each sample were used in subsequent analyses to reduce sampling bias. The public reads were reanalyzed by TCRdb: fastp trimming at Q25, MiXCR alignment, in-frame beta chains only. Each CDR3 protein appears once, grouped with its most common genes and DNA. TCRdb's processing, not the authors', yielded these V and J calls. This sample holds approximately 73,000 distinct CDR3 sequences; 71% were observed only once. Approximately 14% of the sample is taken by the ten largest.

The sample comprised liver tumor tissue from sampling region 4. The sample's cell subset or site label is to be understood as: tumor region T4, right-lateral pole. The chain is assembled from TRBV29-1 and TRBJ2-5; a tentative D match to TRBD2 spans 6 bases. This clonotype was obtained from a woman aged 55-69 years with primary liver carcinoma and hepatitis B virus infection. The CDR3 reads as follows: CSVGSGGEETQYF. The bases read TGCAGCGTTGGATCAGGAGGGGAAGAGACCCAGTACTTC.